This TCR beta chain came from a study of shared clonotypes between healthy human individuals. Details on this clone: Other DNA sequences of this sample code for an identical CDR3.

V lost 2 bases and J 3 bases, leaving 11 bases between the germline ends. CDR1 is SGHRS, CDR2 YFSETQ, per germline. The CDR3 consists of 14 residues. Using immunoSEQ multiplex PCR, the repertoire was profiled, and TCRdb retains in-frame clones only, with some absent. The table records about half a million clones, roughly 77% of them present only once. The TCR was taken from a woman aged 40 to 50 in good health. Some clones in this sample may be carry-over from other donors' samples. The chain combines TRBV5-1 with TRBJ2-5; tentative D call: TRBD2 (5 bases). The specimen sequenced was PBMCs. This CDR3 reads CASSLGGNKETQYF. In nucleotides, the CDR3 is TGCGCCAGCAGCTTAGGAGGTAACAAAGAGACCCAGTACTTC.